This TCR beta chain was identified during a study of blood T cell repertoires in COVID-19. The repertoire was sequenced with immunoSEQ multiplex PCR; TCRdb's copy has only in-frame clones and lacks some. The table lists some 350,000 clones, around 80% of them singletons. Sequencing was carried out using peripheral blood. The sequence derives from a man in his thirties or forties with active or convalescent COVID-19.

CDR3 protein: CAISRTGGAEEKLFF. As DNA, the CDR3 is TGTGCCATCAGCAGGACAGGGGGCGCCGAGGAAAAACTGTTTTTT. The chain combines TRBV10-3 with TRBJ1-4, with TRBD1 matching 11 bases. The length of the CDR3 is 15 residues. Germline V CDR1 and CDR2: ENHRY, SYGVKD. Trimming cost V 6 bases and J 8 bases; bases outside gene matches: 8.